The present T cell receptor (beta chain) was sequenced within a study of blood T cell repertoires in COVID-19. In the study overall: Collection of acute and convalescent COVID-19 samples took place in the United States, Italy and Spain. T cells, B-cell-depleted T cells, or PBMCs provided the cDNA or gDNA that served as material.

CDR1 is SGHDN, CDR2 FVKESK, per germline. V was shortened by 0 bases and J by 1 base, with 9 bases between the two germline ends. This CDR3 comprises 15 residues. In the study's own analysis: How many nucleated cells were present was estimated from reference gene primer amplification. Generated by immunoSEQ multiplex PCR, the TCRdb table keeps only in-frame clones and is missing some. D and trimming come from the DNA, and the V and J calls and clone size come from that table. Of about 59,000 clones listed, around 81% were seen once; the top ten hold 25% to 35%. This clone was seen more than once but under ten times.

The J gene is TRBJ1-1, the V gene TRBV14, with D possibly TRBD1 on 5 matching bases. The sample comprised peripheral blood. This TCR came from a woman over 75 with active or convalescent COVID-19. The CDR3 loop is CASSQDLGGNTEAFF. For the CDR3, the DNA is TGTGCCAGCAGCCAAGATTTGGGGGGGAACACTGAAGCTTTCTTT.